This paragraph reports one T cell receptor beta chain. This sample is part of a study of shared clonotypes between healthy human individuals. V shed 6 bases and J shed 3 bases, with 16 bases lying between them. The CDR3 has 15 amino acids. Germline CDR1 and CDR2: MGHRA and YSYEKL. Profiling relied on immunoSEQ multiplex PCR, and the TCRdb table lists in-frame clones only, not all of them. Among millions of clones listed, just over 90% were seen once. This sequence originates from a man aged 18 to 29 in good health. Some clones in this sample may be carry-over from other donors' samples. The chain links TRBV4-1 to TRBJ2-3; possibly TRBD2 for D (7 bases). Sequenced: naive CD4+ T cells from PBMCs. Subset noted: CD45RA+ positively selected. The CDR3: CASRPGEGGTDTQYF. As DNA, the CDR3 is TGCGCCAGCAGACCCGGGGAGGGGGGTACAGATACGCAGTATTTT.